Sequencing of this TCR beta chain was carried out in a study of radiotherapy plus CTLA-4 blockade in lung cancer. Study summary: An objective response was seen in around 19% of patients, and disease control in about 31%. Study-level findings and limits: TCR clones of tumor origin grew in blood after radiotherapy plus ipilimumab. Best predicting response, reportedly, were early blood T cell clone dynamics, with interferon-beta.

Here immunoSEQ multiplex PCR was the method, and the copy in TCRdb shows in-frame clones only, minus some. Of about 120,000 clones in the sample, 90% are singletons; the top ten hold under 8%. Concerning this clone: Antigen specificity is unknown.

Focal radiation plus CTLA-4 blockade with ipilimumab was administered to patients who had chemo-refractory metastatic non-small-cell lung cancer. The receptor's source is a human donor with non-small cell lung cancer that progressed on radiotherapy plus ipilimumab. This specimen consisted of peripheral blood, obtained from a patient treated with radiotherapy plus ipilimumab.

CDR3 protein: CASSDNGGNYGYTF. The CDR3 DNA reads as TGTGCCAGCAGTGATAACGGGGGTAACTATGGCTACACCTTC. This sequence joins TRBV25-1 and TRBJ1-2, with a tentative D call TRBD1 (5 bases). There are 14 residues in the CDR3. From germline, CDR1 is MGHDK and CDR2 SYGVNS. The V end lost 3 bases, the J end lost 1 base, and 9 bases lay between the germline ends.